These T cell receptor beta chains were read from a single sample in a study of T cell repertoires in cytomegalovirus infection. Each CDR3 protein gets one entry after TCRdb re-called the reads with MiXCR. Seen here are 500,000 to 600,000 distinct CDR3 sequences, 16% observed once, and the top ten hold 20% to 30%. The sample comprised CD8+ T cells from PBMCs. These receptors all come from a human donor in good health (CMV status not recorded). Some clones in this sample may be carry-over from other donors' samples. Both conserved end residues are part of each CDR3. Each record gives: V gene, CDR3 length, J gene, clone size, D gene, CDR3 DNA, CDR3 protein. The D gene is left open where the match is weak. A clone size is listed for some rows: how often the clone was seen (once, few, many), or a class if it is expanded.

V gene: TRBV7-3; CDR3 length: 11; J gene: TRBJ1-1; clone size: many; D gene: -; CDR3 DNA: TGTGCCAGCCGGCAGGGTTCTGAAGCTTTCTTT; CDR3 protein: CASRQGSEAFF
V gene: TRBV29-1; CDR3 length: 16; J gene: TRBJ1-2; clone size: few; D gene: TRBD1; CDR3 DNA: TGCAGCGTTGAAGATCTCAGGACAGGGCGGGGCTATGGCTACACCTTC; CDR3 protein: CSVEDLRTGRGYGYTF
V gene: TRBV27; CDR3 length: 16; J gene: TRBJ2-1; clone size: few; D gene: -; CDR3 DNA: TGTGCCAGCAGTTTATCTGGGGGCCGCTCCTACAATGAGCAGTTCTTC; CDR3 protein: CASSLSGGRSYNEQFF
V gene: TRBV20-1; CDR3 length: 14; J gene: TRBJ1-1; clone size: -; D gene: -; CDR3 DNA: TGCAGTGCTCGCTCAGGGGTCTCGAACACTGAAGCTTTCTTT; CDR3 protein: CSARSGVSNTEAFF
V gene: TRBV7-9; CDR3 length: 15; J gene: TRBJ1-1; clone size: many; D gene: -; CDR3 DNA: TGTGCCAGCATCCCGGAAGTTGAGGTTTTTCCTGAAGCTTTCTTT; CDR3 protein: CASIPEVEVFPEAFF
V gene: TRBV10-2; CDR3 length: 12; J gene: TRBJ1-1; clone size: -; D gene: -; CDR3 DNA: TGCGCCAGCAGTGAGTCAACATCTGAAGCTTTCTTT; CDR3 protein: CASSESTSEAFF
V gene: TRBV7-9; CDR3 length: 14; J gene: TRBJ2-5; clone size: -; D gene: -; CDR3 DNA: TGTGCCAGCAGCTTAACGACAATTGAAGAGACCCAGTACTTC; CDR3 protein: CASSLTTIEETQYF
V gene: TRBV11-2; CDR3 length: 11; J gene: TRBJ1-2; clone size: many; D gene: -; CDR3 DNA: TGTGCCAGCAGCTTAAAAGATGGCTACACCTTC; CDR3 protein: CASSLKDGYTF
V gene: TRBV11-3; CDR3 length: 14; J gene: TRBJ2-1; clone size: many; D gene: -; CDR3 DNA: TGTGCCAGCAGCTTCCATCAGAGAGGCAATGAGCAGTTCTTC; CDR3 protein: CASSFHQRGNEQFF
V gene: TRBV29-1; CDR3 length: 12; J gene: TRBJ2-7; clone size: few; D gene: -; CDR3 DNA: TGCAGCGTTGACTGGCAGGGAACCGAGCAGTACTTC; CDR3 protein: CSVDWQGTEQYF
V gene: TRBV30; CDR3 length: 13; J gene: TRBJ2-3; clone size: once; D gene: -; CDR3 DNA: TGTGCCTGGAGTCCAGGAGGCACAGATACGCAGTATTTT; CDR3 protein: CAWSPGGTDTQYF
V gene: TRBV7-6; CDR3 length: 13; J gene: TRBJ2-3; clone size: many; D gene: TRBD2; CDR3 DNA: TGTGCCAGTGGACTAGCGGGAGGAGATACGCAGTATTTT; CDR3 protein: CASGLAGGDTQYF
V gene: TRBV4-1; CDR3 length: 16; J gene: TRBJ2-1; clone size: few; D gene: -; CDR3 DNA: TGCGCCAGCAGCCAACCCCTAGCAGGGTCCTACAATGAGCAGTTCTTC; CDR3 protein: CASSQPLAGSYNEQFF
V gene: TRBV10-3; CDR3 length: 11; J gene: TRBJ1-4; clone size: -; D gene: -; CDR3 DNA: TGTGCCATCAGCCCGGGACAAGGCCTGTTTTTT; CDR3 protein: CAISPGQGLFF
V gene: TRBV20-1; CDR3 length: 13; J gene: TRBJ2-1; clone size: few; D gene: TRBD2; CDR3 DNA: TGCAGTGCTCGGCTAGCGGAGTACAATGAGCAGTTCTTC; CDR3 protein: CSARLAEYNEQFF
V gene: TRBV7-8; CDR3 length: 15; J gene: TRBJ1-4; clone size: many; D gene: -; CDR3 DNA: TGTGCCAGCAGCTTAGCCGGGACTTTTGATGAAAAACTGTTTTTT; CDR3 protein: CASSLAGTFDEKLFF
V gene: TRBV11-2; CDR3 length: 15; J gene: TRBJ2-1; clone size: many; D gene: TRBD2; CDR3 DNA: TGTGCCAGCAGCCTAGCTAGCGGGGCCCCCCGAGAAGGGTTCTTC; CDR3 protein: CASSLASGAPREGFF
V gene: TRBV5-6; CDR3 length: 14; J gene: TRBJ2-7; clone size: -; D gene: -; CDR3 DNA: TGTGCCAGCAGCTTGTCCAGGGCGGGCTACGAGCAGTACTTC; CDR3 protein: CASSLSRAGYEQYF
V gene: TRBV13; CDR3 length: 13; J gene: TRBJ1-1; clone size: few; D gene: -; CDR3 DNA: TGTGCCAGCAGCGACTCGGGACATAAAGAAGCTTTCTTT; CDR3 protein: CASSDSGHKEAFF
V gene: TRBV19; CDR3 length: 13; J gene: TRBJ1-2; clone size: -; D gene: -; CDR3 DNA: TGTGCCAGTACCGGACAGTTGCTGGAGGGCTACACCTTC; CDR3 protein: CASTGQLLEGYTF
V gene: TRBV4-1; CDR3 length: 12; J gene: TRBJ2-1; clone size: many; D gene: -; CDR3 DNA: TGCGCCAGCAGCCAAGGGAACCAGGAGCAGTTCTTC; CDR3 protein: CASSQGNQEQFF
V gene: TRBV7-9; CDR3 length: 16; J gene: TRBJ1-1; clone size: many; D gene: -; CDR3 DNA: TGTGCCAGCGGAGGGTACAGGGTAGTCCAGGACACTGAAGCTTTCTTT; CDR3 protein: CASGGYRVVQDTEAFF
V gene: TRBV10-3; CDR3 length: 15; J gene: TRBJ2-3; clone size: many; D gene: -; CDR3 DNA: TGTGCCATCAGTGGAGGCCCGGAGAGCACAGATACGCAGTATTTT; CDR3 protein: CAISGGPESTDTQYF
V gene: TRBV29-1; CDR3 length: 13; J gene: TRBJ2-2; clone size: few; D gene: -; CDR3 DNA: TGCAGCGTTGGGACCGCCTACACCGGGGAGCTGTTTTTT; CDR3 protein: CSVGTAYTGELFF
V gene: TRBV11-2; CDR3 length: 16; J gene: TRBJ2-3; clone size: many; D gene: -; CDR3 DNA: TGTGCCAGCACCCAGGAGGGGGGCGGACCCACAGATACGCAGTATTTT; CDR3 protein: CASTQEGGGPTDTQYF
V gene: TRBV15; CDR3 length: 15; J gene: TRBJ2-7; clone size: -; D gene: TRBD2; CDR3 DNA: TGTGCCACCAGCAACCCTAGCGGCAGCTCCTACGAGCAGTACTTC; CDR3 protein: CATSNPSGSSYEQYF
V gene: TRBV6-5; CDR3 length: 14; J gene: TRBJ1-1; clone size: -; D gene: -; CDR3 DNA: TGTGCCAGCAGTTACGAGGGGAGGACGACTGAAGCTTTCTTT; CDR3 protein: CASSYEGRTTEAFF